This is a list of T cell receptor beta chains from one sample in a study of CXCR3-negative and CXCR3-positive naive CD8 T cells. TCRdb reprocessed the 5' RACE reads; each CDR3 protein has one entry and no DNA is given. In all, the sample yields 100,000 to 150,000 distinct CDR3 sequences. The sequencing input was naive CXCR3- CD8+ T cells from blood. The receptor set was obtained from a human donor in good health. Some clones in this sample may be carry-over from other donors' samples. Both conserved end residues are part of each CDR3.

cdr3_aa	j_call	v_call
CSARDLRRVSYNEQFF	TRBJ2-1	TRBV20-1
CASSFGGLSGELFF	TRBJ2-2	TRBV5-5
CSVDSGRAQETQYF	TRBJ2-5	TRBV29-1
CATSREGAHQETQYF	TRBJ2-5	TRBV15
CSARPVGVTYGYTF	TRBJ1-2	TRBV20-1
CASSLRLAGRYNEQFF	TRBJ2-1	TRBV5-6
CASSGSPHYEQYF	TRBJ2-7	TRBV9
CASSLGPLFQEAQYF	TRBJ2-5	TRBV12-3/TRBV12-4
CASSQDRTGLTDTQYF	TRBJ2-3	TRBV4-3
CASSPPLETQYF	TRBJ2-5	TRBV7-2
CASSAFGKNYEQYF	TRBJ2-7	TRBV9
CASSQDGGGAGWATQYF	TRBJ2-5	TRBV4-3
CASSQGQLNTEAFF	TRBJ1-1	TRBV4-1
CARDRHYEQYF	TRBJ2-7	TRBV11-3
CASSFPGTGDLEQYF	TRBJ2-7	TRBV7-9
CSAGNLDTHINEQFF	TRBJ2-1	TRBV20-1
CASSASGGGYEQYF	TRBJ2-7	TRBV4-2
CASSHGSREGRETQYF	TRBJ2-5	TRBV12-3/TRBV12-4
CASSGGGTDTQYF	TRBJ2-3	TRBV2
CASSMKGNYGYTF	TRBJ1-2	TRBV19
CASRYRGGSEAFF	TRBJ1-1	TRBV28
CSVEKGRNTGELFF	TRBJ2-2	TRBV29-1
CSVLTGVEAFF	TRBJ1-1	TRBV29-1
CSVEAGAAYEQYF	TRBJ2-7	TRBV29-1
CASSQEGGGTGRPYEQYF	TRBJ2-7	TRBV4-3
CAISELVDYNEQFF	TRBJ2-1	TRBV10-3
CASSQQVGTHGNYEQYF	TRBJ2-7	TRBV4-1
CACSSAGGEANTEAFF	TRBJ1-1	TRBV27
CASSYWAESSNEQYF	TRBJ2-7	TRBV6-6
CSARDLLLDQPQHF	TRBJ1-5	TRBV20-1
CASSLRTEPYEQYF	TRBJ2-7	TRBV7-9
CAWPGQGASSSYNEQFF	TRBJ2-1	TRBV25-1
CASSEWRGASNQPQHF	TRBJ1-5	TRBV2
CASSKGTSVSYNEQFF	TRBJ2-1	TRBV10-1
CASSQVEAGLYEQYF	TRBJ2-7	TRBV4-1
CATSSARWYEQYF	TRBJ2-7	TRBV24-1
CASSVGQVMNTEAFF	TRBJ1-1	TRBV19
CASSFAGAYEQYF	TRBJ2-7	TRBV28
CASSFSSPNTEAFF	TRBJ1-1	TRBV27
CSVEDLRGRTNTGELFF	TRBJ2-2	TRBV29-1
CASSPSQINWETQYF	TRBJ2-5	TRBV4-3
CASSQAEGVENEQFF	TRBJ2-1	TRBV4-3
CATSRTERDPTF	TRBJ2-1	TRBV15
CASSWTQGGTDTQYF	TRBJ2-3	TRBV12-3/TRBV12-4
CASSQLTSVAFSPDEQFF	TRBJ2-1	TRBV4-1
CASSQEVRSGGYNEQFF	TRBJ2-1	TRBV4-1
CASSPGQGQETQYF	TRBJ2-5	TRBV7-3
CASTRGRGPKAFF	TRBJ1-1	TRBV21-1
CASSPLAGSSYNEQFF	TRBJ2-1	TRBV5-1
CASTPDRDYEQYF	TRBJ2-7	TRBV28
CASRPRDSPEGEQFF	TRBJ2-1	TRBV6-2/TRBV6-3
CASSPPGLVKSTDTQYF	TRBJ2-3	TRBV28
CSASSLGTDTQYF	TRBJ2-3	TRBV20-1
CASSLGGTNSPLHF	TRBJ1-6	TRBV7-9
CASSLRAGVIYEQYF	TRBJ2-7	TRBV13
CASSQGPGQPQHF	TRBJ1-5	TRBV3-1
CASSPGPSSARPNTEAFF	TRBJ1-1	TRBV5-1
CASSGQGRTGELFF	TRBJ2-2	TRBV9
CASSESSGTTNEQFF	TRBJ2-1	TRBV6-1
CASSSRTSGEETQYF	TRBJ2-5	TRBV13